What follows describes a single T cell receptor beta chain. Mismatch with germline at one junction end may stem from a read error. The data were produced by immunoSEQ multiplex PCR, yet TCRdb's version contains in-frame clones alone and is incomplete. The sample records tens of thousands of clones, 75% to 80% being singletons. The sample is drawn from a study of blood T cell repertoires in COVID-19. Study as a whole: COVID-19 samples, acute and convalescent, were from the United States, Italy and Spain.

The CDR3 has 12 amino acids. Germline CDR1 MRHNA, CDR2 SNTAGT. This rearrangement joins TRBV6-4 to TRBJ1-6; 10 nucleotides align to TRBD1. The clonotype comes from a human donor in a cohort sampled during active COVID-19. The sequencing input was peripheral blood. This CDR3 is CASTQRDRGGFF. In DNA form, the CDR3 reads TGTGCCAGCACCCAACGGGACAGGGGCGGGTTCTTT.